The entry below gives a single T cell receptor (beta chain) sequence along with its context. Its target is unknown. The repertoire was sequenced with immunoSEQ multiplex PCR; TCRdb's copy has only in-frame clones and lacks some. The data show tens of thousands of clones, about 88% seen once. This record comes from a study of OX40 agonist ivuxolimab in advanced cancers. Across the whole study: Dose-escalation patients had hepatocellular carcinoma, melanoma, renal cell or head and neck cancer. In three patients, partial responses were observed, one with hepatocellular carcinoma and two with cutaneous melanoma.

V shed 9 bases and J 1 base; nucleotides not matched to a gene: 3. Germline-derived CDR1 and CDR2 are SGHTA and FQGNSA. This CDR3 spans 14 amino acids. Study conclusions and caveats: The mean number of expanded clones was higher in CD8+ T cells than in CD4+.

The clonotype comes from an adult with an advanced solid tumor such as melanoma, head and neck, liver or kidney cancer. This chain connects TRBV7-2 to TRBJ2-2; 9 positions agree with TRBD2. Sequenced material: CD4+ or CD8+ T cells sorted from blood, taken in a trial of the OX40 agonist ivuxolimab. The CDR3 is CASQLAGNTGELFF. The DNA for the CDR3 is TGTGCCAGTCAACTAGCGGGGAACACCGGGGAGCTGTTTTTT.